Included here is one TCR beta chain sequence, with context. This entry is derived from a study of shared clonotypes between healthy human individuals. Study-wide background: Aged 18 to 49, the donors were a couple of women and three men.

The V end lost 5 bases, the J end lost 0 bases, and 8 bases lay between the germline ends. CDR1 and CDR2 (germline): LGHNT, FRNRAP. There are 14 residues in the CDR3. This was a deep-level run. Scientists sequenced DNA from unsorted PBMC on ten immunoSEQ deep assay plates. This table comes from immunoSEQ multiplex PCR, and its TCRdb copy is limited to in-frame clones, with some not included. Of over 400,000 clones listed, 70% to 85% are singletons. This sequence joins TRBV12-5 and TRBJ2-1; D might be TRBD1 (6 bases). This clonotype was sampled from a woman aged 40 to 50 in good health. Some clones in this sample may be carry-over from other donors' samples. Specimen: PBMCs. This chain's CDR3 is CASGKDSSYNEQFF. In DNA, the CDR3 is TGTGCTAGTGGTAAGGACAGCTCCTACAATGAGCAGTTCTTC.